These 13 T cell receptor beta chains were all obtained from the same sample, sequenced in a study of cytomegalovirus exposure and HLA in healthy donors. PCR primers comprised 60 Vbeta and 13 Jbeta primers. Measured with immunoSEQ multiplex PCR; TCRdb has only the in-frame clones, and not every one. The data hold around 130,000 clones, with around 80% observed a single time. The sequenced sample was PBMCs. These receptors were collected from a woman aged 18-29 years in good health and CMV-seropositive.

The gene calls are TRBV30 and TRBJ2-2; D gene unclear. The CDR3 is made up of 13 amino acids. Germline loops: CDR1 GTSNPN, CDR2 SVGIG (reference sequence). The V gene lost 2 bases and the J gene lost 4 bases, with 8 bases spanning the gap. This chain's CDR3 is CAWSWASTGELFF. The CDR3 nucleotides are TGTGCCTGGAGTTGGGCATCCACCGGGGAGCTGTTTTTT.

The V call is TRBV11-2, the J call TRBJ2-2, with D uncertain. Deletions cut 2 bases from V and 2 bases from J, with 9 bases between. This CDR3 spans 15 amino acids. Germline CDR1 and CDR2: SGHAT and FQNNGV. The CDR3, as DNA: TGTGCCAGCAGCTTAATCTGGGCTAACACCGGGGAGCTGTTTTTT. Translated, it gives CASSLIWANTGELFF.

The rearrangement links TRBV7-8 to TRBJ2-1, with D tentatively TRBD1 (6 bases). This CDR3 comprises 16 residues. Trimming cost V 6 bases and J 0 bases, with 15 bases left between them. Germline values: CDR1 SGHVS, CDR2 FQNEAQ. DNA for the CDR3: TGTGCCAGCAGGGACAGAGATCCGAGCTCCTACAATGAGCAGTTCTTC. It translates to CASRDRDPSSYNEQFF.

The chain uses TRBV5-5 and TRBJ2-5; no clear D gene. The end of the DNA aligns better with TRBJ2-7, so the J call may be wrong. The CDR3 is made up of 15 amino acids. Germline CDR1 and CDR2: SGHKS and YYEKEE (reference sequence). The CDR3 DNA follows: TGTGCCAGCAGCTCTAGACGTCAGAGCTCCTACGAGCAGTACTTC. As protein: CASSSRRQSSYEQYF.

The table lists this clone with a count of one. The CDR3 protein is CASRAGHNQPQHF. The DNA for the CDR3 is TGTGCCAGCAGGGCAGGGCACAATCAGCCCCAGCATTTT. This sequence joins TRBV6-6 and TRBJ1-5; tentatively, D is TRBD1 (5 bases). Deletions cut 6 bases from V and 3 bases from J, with 9 bases between. This CDR3 contains 13 residues. Germline CDR1 and CDR2: MNHNY and SVGAGI (reference sequence).

The chain employs TRBV28 and TRBJ2-1; the D is unclear. V was pared by 6 bases and J by 9 bases, with 9 bases between. The CDR3 contains 11 residues. The germline V gene encodes CDR1 MDHEN and CDR2 SYDVKM. This CDR3 reads CASSPLSEQFF. The CDR3 nucleotides read TGTGCCAGCAGCCCTCTCAGTGAGCAGTTCTTC.

V gene TRBV7-2 combines with J gene TRBJ2-7; possibly TRBD2 for D (6 bases). The CDR3 length is 15 residues. V dropped 5 bases and J dropped 0 bases, with 14 bases sitting between them. Germline values: CDR1 SGHTA, CDR2 FQGNSA. The CDR3 DNA is TGTGCCAGCAGCCCCCCGGATAGCGGCTCCTACGAGCAGTACTTC. Translated, it gives CASSPPDSGSYEQYF. The full variable domain, in which reference TRBV7-2 and TRBJ2-7 provide the parts outside the CDR3, is GAGVSQSPSNKVTEKGKDVELRCDPISGHTALYWYRQSLGQGLEFLIYFQGNSAPDKSGLPSDRFSAERTGGSVSTLTIQRTQQEDSAVYLCASSPPDSGSYEQYFGPGTRLTVT.

V usage is TRBV2 and J usage is TRBJ2-5, with D unresolved. CDR1 and CDR2 from the germline V gene are SNHLY and FYNNEI. The CDR3 has 12 residues. Trimming removed 3 bases from V and 5 bases from J, with 7 bases in between. The CDR3 DNA follows: TGTGCCAGCAGTGACATAAGCGAGACCCAGTACTTC. This codes for CASSDISETQYF.

J is TRBJ2-1 and V is TRBV28; D ambiguous. Trimming took 1 base from V and 0 from J, leaving 4 bases between them. Germline assignment: CDR1 MDHEN and CDR2 SYDVKM. The CDR3 loop spans 14 amino acids. This chain's CDR3 is CASSLFSSYNEQFF. As DNA, the CDR3 is TGTGCCAGCAGTTTATTTAGCTCCTACAATGAGCAGTTCTTC.

The chain employs TRBV18 and TRBJ1-1; D is unclear. This CDR3 contains 13 residues. V was cut by 3 bases and J by 1 base, with 6 bases left in between. CDR1 and CDR2 (germline): KGHSH, LQKENI. Here the CDR3 DNA reads TGTGCCAGCTCACCGAGTGAGAACACTGAAGCTTTCTTT. It yields the protein CASSPSENTEAFF.

This chain uses TRBV2 with TRBJ2-2; 9 positions agree with TRBD1. CDR3 size: 14 residues. Germline assignment: CDR1 SNHLY and CDR2 FYNNEI. V dropped 8 bases and J dropped 7; count of bases not matched to a gene: 8. CDR3 sequence: CASGRTGVVGELFF. CDR3 DNA: TGTGCCAGCGGTAGGACAGGGGTAGTCGGGGAGCTGTTTTTT.

The V and J genes are TRBV7-9 and TRBJ2-1, with 8 bases that match TRBD1. Per the germline V gene, CDR1 is SEHNR and CDR2 is FQNEAQ (reference sequence). The CDR3 runs to 17 residues. The V and J ends lost 4 bases and 5 bases, in that order; junction bases with no gene match: 13. Written as DNA, the CDR3 is TGTGCCAGCAGCTCGATTTCGGGGACAGGATCGGACAATGAGCAGTTCTTC. Translating it yields CASSSISGTGSDNEQFF.

The rearrangement joins TRBV4-1 to TRBJ2-7; TRBD2 is a possible D gene (5 bases). From germline, CDR1 is MGHRA and CDR2 YSYEKL. Trimming shortened V by 5 bases and J by 2 bases, and 13 bases separated the two germline ends. There are 14 residues in the CDR3. The CDR3 loop is CASSGREGTYEQYF. CDR3 bases: TGCGCCAGCAGCGGACGGGAAGGGACCTACGAGCAGTACTTC.